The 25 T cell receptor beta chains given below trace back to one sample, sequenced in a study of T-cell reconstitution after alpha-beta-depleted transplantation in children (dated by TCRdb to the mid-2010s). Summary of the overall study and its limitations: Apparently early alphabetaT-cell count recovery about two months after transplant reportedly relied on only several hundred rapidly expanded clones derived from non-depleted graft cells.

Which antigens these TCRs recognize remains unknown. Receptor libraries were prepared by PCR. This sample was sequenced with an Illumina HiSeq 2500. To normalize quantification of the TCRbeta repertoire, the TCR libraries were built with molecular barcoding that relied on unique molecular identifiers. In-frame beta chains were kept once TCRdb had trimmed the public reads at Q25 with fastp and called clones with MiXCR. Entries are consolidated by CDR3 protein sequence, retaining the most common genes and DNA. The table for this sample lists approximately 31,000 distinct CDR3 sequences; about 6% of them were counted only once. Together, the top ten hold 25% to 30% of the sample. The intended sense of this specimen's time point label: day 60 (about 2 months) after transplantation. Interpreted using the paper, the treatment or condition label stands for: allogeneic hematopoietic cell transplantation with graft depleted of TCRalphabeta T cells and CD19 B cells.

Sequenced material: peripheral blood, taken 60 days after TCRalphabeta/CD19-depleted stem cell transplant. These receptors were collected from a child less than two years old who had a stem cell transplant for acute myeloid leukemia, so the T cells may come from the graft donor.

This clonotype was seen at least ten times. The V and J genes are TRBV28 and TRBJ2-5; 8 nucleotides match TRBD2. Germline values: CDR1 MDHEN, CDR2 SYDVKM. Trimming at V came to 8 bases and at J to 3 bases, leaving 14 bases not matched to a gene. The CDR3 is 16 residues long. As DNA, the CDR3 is TGTGCCAGCGGTTCCCTGAAACTAGCGGACAAAGAGACCCAGTACTTC. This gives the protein CASGSLKLADKETQYF.

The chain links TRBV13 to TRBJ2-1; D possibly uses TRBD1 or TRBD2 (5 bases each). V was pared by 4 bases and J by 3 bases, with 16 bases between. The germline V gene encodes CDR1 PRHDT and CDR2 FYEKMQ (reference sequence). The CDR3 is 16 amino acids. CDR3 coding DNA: TGTGCCAGCAGCTCGGGGAAGGGGCAGATCTACAATGAGCAGTTCTTC. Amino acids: CASSSGKGQIYNEQFF.

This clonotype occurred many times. The CDR3 sequence is CASRGGEVSYEQYF. The CDR3 DNA sequence: TGTGCCAGCAGGGGGGGGGAAGTATCCTACGAGCAGTACTTC. The chain employs TRBV28 and TRBJ2-7; 7 nucleotides agree with TRBD2. Germline CDR1 MDHEN, CDR2 SYDVKM. V gave up 6 bases and J gave up 1 base; unmatched junction bases: 6. This CDR3 region has 14 residues.

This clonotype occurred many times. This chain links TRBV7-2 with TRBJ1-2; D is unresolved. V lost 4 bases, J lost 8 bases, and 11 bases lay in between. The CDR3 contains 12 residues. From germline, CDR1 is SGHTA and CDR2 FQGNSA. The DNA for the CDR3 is TGTGCCAGCAGCTCCGGACGCGGGGGCTACACCTTC. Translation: CASSSGRGGYTF.

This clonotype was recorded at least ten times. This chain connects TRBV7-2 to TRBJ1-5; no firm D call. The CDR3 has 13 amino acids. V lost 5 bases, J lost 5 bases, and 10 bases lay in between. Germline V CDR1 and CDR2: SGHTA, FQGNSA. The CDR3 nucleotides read TGTGCCAGCAGCCAGGTAGGGCATCAGCCCCAGCATTTT. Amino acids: CASSQVGHQPQHF.

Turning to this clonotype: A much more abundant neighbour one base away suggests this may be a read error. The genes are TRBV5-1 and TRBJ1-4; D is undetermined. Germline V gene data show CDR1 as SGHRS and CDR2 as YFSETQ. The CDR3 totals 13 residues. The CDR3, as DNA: TGCGCCAGCAGCTGGGCCAGGCATGAAAAACCGTTTTTT. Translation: CASSWARHEKPFF.

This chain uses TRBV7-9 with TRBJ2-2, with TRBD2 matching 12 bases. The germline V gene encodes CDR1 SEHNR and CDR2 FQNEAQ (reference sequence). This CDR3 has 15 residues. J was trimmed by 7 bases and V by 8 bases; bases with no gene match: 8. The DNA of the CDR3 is TGTGCCAGCTCCCCTAGCGGGAGGGCCCTCGGGGAGCTGTTTTTT. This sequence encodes CASSPSGRALGELFF.

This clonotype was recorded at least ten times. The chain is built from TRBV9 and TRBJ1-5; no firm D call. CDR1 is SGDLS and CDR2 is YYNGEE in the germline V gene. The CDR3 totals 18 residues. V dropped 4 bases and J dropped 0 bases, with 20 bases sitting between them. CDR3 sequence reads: CASSCSRGEDCSNQPQHF. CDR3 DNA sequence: TGTGCCAGCAGCTGTAGCCGGGGTGAGGATTGTAGCAATCAGCCCCAGCATTTT.

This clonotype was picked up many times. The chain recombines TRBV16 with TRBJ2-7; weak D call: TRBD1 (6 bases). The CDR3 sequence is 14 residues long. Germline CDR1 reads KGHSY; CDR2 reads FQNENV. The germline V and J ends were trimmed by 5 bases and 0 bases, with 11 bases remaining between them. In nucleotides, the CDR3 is TGTGCCAGCAGCTCTGGACAGCTCTCCTACGAGCAGTACTTC. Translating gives CASSSGQLSYEQYF.

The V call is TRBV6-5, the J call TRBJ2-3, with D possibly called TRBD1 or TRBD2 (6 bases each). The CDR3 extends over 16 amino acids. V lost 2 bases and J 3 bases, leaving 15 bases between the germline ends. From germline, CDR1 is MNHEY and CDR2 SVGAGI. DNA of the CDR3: TGTGCCAGCAGTTACCTGGGTAGAGGGGGGACAGATACGCAGTATTTT. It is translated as CASSYLGRGGTDTQYF.

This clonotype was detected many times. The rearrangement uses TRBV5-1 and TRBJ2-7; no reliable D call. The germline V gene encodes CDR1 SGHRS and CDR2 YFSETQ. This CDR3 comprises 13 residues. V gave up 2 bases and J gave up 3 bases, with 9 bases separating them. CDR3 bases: TGCGCCAGCAGCTTTTCCGACGGCTACGAGCAGTACTTC. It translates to CASSFSDGYEQYF.

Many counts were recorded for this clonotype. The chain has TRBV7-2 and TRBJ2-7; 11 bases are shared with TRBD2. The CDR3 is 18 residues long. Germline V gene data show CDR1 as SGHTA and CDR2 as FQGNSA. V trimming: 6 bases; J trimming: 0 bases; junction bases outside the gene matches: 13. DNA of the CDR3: TGTGCCAGCAGGGGAACCGGACTAGCGGGCCTCCCCTCCTACGAGCAGTACTTC. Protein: CASRGTGLAGLPSYEQYF.

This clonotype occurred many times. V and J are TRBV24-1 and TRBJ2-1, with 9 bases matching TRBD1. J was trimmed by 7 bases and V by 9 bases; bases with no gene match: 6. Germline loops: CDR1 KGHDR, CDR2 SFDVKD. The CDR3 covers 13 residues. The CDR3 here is CATRGGTGNEQFF. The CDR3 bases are TGTGCCACCCGGGGAGGGACAGGGAATGAGCAGTTCTTC.

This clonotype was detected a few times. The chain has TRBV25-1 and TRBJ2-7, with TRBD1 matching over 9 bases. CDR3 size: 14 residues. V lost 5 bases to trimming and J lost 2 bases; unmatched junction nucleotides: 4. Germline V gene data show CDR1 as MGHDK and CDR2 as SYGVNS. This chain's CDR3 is CASSPGTGTYEQYF. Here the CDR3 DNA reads TGTGCCAGCAGTCCCGGGACAGGGACCTACGAGCAGTACTTC.

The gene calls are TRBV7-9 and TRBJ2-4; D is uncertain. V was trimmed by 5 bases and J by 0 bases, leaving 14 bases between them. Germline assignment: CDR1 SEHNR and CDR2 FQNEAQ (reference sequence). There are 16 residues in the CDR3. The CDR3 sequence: CASSPPGYLAKNIQYF. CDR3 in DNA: TGTGCCAGCAGCCCCCCGGGTTATCTAGCCAAAAACATTCAGTACTTC.

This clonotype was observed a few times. The CDR3 nucleotides are TGCGCCAGCAGCCGGTCCGGCGGGAGGAGGAGCAATGAGCAGTTCTTC. Residues: CASSRSGGRRSNEQFF. This rearrangement joins TRBV5-1 to TRBJ2-1, with 8 bases matching TRBD2. The CDR3 has 16 amino acids. Germline CDR1 SGHRS, CDR2 YFSETQ. Losses at the gene ends were 4 bases for V and 6 bases for J; bases not matched to a gene: 12.

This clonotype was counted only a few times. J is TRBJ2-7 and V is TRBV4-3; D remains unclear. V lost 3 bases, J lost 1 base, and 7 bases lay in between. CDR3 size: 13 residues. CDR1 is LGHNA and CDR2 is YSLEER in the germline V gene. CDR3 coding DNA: TGCGCCAGCAGCCAGATAGGGTCCTACGAGCAGTACTTC. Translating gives CASSQIGSYEQYF.

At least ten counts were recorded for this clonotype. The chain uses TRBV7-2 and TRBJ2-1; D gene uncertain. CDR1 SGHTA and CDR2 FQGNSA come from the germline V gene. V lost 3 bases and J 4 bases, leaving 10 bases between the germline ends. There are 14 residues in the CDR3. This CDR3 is CASSFSLLYNEQFF. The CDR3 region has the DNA TGTGCCAGCAGCTTTTCTCTATTGTACAATGAGCAGTTCTTC.

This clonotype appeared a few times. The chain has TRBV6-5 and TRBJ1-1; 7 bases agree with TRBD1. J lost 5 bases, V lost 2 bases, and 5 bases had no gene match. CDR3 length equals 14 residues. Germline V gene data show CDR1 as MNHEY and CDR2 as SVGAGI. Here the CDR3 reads CASSYRGQGTEAFF. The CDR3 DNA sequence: TGTGCCAGCAGTTACAGGGGGCAGGGGACTGAAGCTTTCTTT.

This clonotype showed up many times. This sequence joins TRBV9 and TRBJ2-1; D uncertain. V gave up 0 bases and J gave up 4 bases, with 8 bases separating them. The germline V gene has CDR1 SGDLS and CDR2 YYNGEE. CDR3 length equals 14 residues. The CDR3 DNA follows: TGTGCCAGCAGCGTAGGGGCCGGGTACAATGAGCAGTTCTTC. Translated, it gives CASSVGAGYNEQFF.

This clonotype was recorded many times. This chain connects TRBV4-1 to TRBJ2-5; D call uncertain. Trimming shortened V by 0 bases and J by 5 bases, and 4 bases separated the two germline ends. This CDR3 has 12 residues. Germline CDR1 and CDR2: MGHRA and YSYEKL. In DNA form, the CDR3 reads TGCGCCAGCAGCCAAGATCGCGAGACCCAGTACTTC. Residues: CASSQDRETQYF.

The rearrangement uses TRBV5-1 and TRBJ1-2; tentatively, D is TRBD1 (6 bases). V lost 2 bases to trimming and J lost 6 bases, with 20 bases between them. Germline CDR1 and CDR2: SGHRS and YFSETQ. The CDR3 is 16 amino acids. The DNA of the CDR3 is TGCGCCAGCAGCTTAGGCAGGGGTTTCCTACGGAATGGCTACACCTTC. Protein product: CASSLGRGFLRNGYTF.

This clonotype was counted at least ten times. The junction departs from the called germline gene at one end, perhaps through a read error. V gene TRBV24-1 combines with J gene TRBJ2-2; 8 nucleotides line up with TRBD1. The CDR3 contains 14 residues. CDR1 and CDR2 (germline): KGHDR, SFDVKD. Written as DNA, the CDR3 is TGTGCCACCAGGGATTGGACAGGGCCCGGGGAGCTGTTTTTT. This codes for CATRDWTGPGELFF.

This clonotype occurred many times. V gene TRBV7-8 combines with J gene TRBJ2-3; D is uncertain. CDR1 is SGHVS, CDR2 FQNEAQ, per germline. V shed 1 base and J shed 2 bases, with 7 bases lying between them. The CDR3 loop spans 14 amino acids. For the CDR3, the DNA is TGTGCCAGCAGCTTAGTTTGGCCCACAGATACGCAGTATTTT. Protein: CASSLVWPTDTQYF.

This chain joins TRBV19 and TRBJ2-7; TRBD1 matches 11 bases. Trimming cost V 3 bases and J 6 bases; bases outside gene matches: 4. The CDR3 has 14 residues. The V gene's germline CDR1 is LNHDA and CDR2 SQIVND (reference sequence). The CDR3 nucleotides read TGTGCCAGTAGTATCGGACAGGGGGCGAGCGAGCAGTACTTC. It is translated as CASSIGQGASEQYF. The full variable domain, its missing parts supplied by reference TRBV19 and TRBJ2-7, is DGGITQSPKYLFRKEGQNVTLSCEQNLNHDAMYWYRQDPGQGLRLIYYSQIVNDFQKGDIAEGYSVSREKKESFPLTVTSAQKNPTAFYLCASSIGQGASEQYFGPGTRLTVT.